This T cell receptor (beta chain) was obtained from a study of CD8+CD57+ T cells in acquired aplastic anemia. Whole-study context: The study obtained an average of around 2.9 ug of DNA from sorted CD4+ and CD8+ cells.

Genomic DNA templated the TCR beta VDJ and CDR3 profiling. TCRdb ran MiXCR on the reads and lists one entry per CDR3 protein. This sample yields about 68,000 distinct CDR3 sequences, of which roughly half are seen a single time; approximately 8.3% belongs to the top ten. This clonotype showed up many times. Antigen: not known. CDR3 length: 18 amino acids. V lost 4 bases and J lost 8, with 29 bases in between. Germline V gives CDR1 LGHNA, CDR2 YNFKEQ. Study-level findings and limits: Patients showed no significant difference from controls in CD8+ Simpson's diversity.

Sequencing was done on a sample of sorted CD4+, CD8+, or CD8+CD57+ T cells (not recorded which) from PBMCs. The J gene is TRBJ1-1, the V gene TRBV4-2; D is unclear. The receptor was isolated from a human donor in good health, serving as a control. The DNA of the CDR3 is TGTGCCAGCAGCCGACAAAGCAGCGGATCCGGAAACACTTTCGAAGCTTTCTTT. This sequence encodes CASSRQSSGSGNTFEAFF.